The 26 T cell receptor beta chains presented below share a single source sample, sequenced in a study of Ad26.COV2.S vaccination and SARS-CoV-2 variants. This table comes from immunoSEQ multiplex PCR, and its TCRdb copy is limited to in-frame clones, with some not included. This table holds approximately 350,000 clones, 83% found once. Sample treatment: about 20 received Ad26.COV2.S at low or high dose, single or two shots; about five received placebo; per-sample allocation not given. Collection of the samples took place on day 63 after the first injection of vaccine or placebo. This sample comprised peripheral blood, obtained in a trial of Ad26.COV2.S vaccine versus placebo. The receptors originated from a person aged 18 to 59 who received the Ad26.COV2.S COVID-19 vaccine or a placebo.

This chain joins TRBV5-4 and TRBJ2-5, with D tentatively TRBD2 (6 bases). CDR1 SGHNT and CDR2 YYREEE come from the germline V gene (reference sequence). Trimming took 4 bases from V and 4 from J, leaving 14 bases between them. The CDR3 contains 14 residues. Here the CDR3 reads CASSPPGLRETQYF. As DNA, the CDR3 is TGTGCCAGCAGCCCCCCGGGACTTAGAGAGACCCAGTACTTC.

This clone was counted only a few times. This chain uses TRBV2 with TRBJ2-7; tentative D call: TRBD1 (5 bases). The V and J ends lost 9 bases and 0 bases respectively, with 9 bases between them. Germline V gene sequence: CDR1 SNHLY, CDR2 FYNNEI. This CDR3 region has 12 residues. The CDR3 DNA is TGTGCCAGTCAAAGGGGCTCCTACGAGCAGTACTTC. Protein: CASQRGSYEQYF.

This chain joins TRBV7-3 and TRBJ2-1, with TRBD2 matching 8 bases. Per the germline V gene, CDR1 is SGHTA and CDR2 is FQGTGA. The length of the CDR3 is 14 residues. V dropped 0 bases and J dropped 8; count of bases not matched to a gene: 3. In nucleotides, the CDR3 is TGTGCCAGCAGCTTAACCGGACTAGCAGATGAGCAGTTCTTC. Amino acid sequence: CASSLTGLADEQFF. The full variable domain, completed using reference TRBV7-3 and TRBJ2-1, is GAGVSQTPSNKVTEKGKYVELRCDPISGHTALYWYRQSLGQGPEFLIYFQGTGAADDSGLPNDRFFAVRPEGSVSTLKIQRTERGDSAVYLCASSLTGLADEQFFGPGTRLTVL.

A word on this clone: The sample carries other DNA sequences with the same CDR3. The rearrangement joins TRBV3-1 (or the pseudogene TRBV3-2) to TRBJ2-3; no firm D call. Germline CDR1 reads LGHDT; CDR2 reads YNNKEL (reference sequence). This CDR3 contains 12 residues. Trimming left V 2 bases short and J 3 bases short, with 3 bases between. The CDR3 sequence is CASSQRTDTQYF. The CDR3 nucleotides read TGTGCCAGCAGCCAAAGGACAGATACGCAGTATTTT.

CDR3 DNA: TGCGCCAGCAGCCCCTCCCTTCGGGCGAGCGATCGGGACGCCGGGGAGCTGTTTTTT. This translates into CASSPSLRASDRDAGELFF. This chain links TRBV5-1 with TRBJ2-2; tentatively, D is TRBD1 or TRBD2 (5 bases each). In germline, CDR1 is SGHRS, CDR2 YFSETQ. V was clipped by 4 bases and J by 6 bases, with 28 bases between them. The CDR3 is 19 residues long. The full variable domain, completed using reference TRBV5-1 and TRBJ2-2, is KAGVTQTPRYLIKTRGQQVTLSCSPISGHRSVSWYQQTPGQGLQFLFEYFSETQRNKGNFPGRFSGRQFSNSRSEMNVSTLELGDSALYLCASSPSLRASDRDAGELFFGEGSRLTVL.

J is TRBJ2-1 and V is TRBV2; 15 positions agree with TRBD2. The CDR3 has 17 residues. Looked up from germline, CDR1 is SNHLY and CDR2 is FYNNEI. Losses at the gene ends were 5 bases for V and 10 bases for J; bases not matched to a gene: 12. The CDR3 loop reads CASSPHSGLAGGPEQFF. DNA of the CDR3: TGTGCCAGCAGTCCCCACTCGGGACTAGCGGGAGGCCCAGAGCAGTTCTTC.

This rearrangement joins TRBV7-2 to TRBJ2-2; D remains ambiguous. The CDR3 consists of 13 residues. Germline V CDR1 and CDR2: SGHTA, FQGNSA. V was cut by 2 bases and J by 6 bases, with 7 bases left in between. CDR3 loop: CASSLRVAGELFF. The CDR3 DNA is TGTGCCAGCAGCTTAAGGGTTGCCGGGGAGCTGTTTTTT. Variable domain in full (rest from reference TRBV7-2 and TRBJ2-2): GAGVSQSPSNKVTEKGKDVELRCDPISGHTALYWYRQSLGQGLEFLIYFQGNSAPDKSGLPSDRFSAERTGGSVSTLTIQRTQQEDSAVYLCASSLRVAGELFFGEGSRLTVL.

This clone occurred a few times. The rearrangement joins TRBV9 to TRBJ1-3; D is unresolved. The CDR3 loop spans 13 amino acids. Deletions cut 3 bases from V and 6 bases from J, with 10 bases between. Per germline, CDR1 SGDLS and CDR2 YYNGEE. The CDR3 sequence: CASSARPANTIYF. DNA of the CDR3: TGTGCCAGCAGCGCCCGCCCGGCAAACACCATATATTTT.

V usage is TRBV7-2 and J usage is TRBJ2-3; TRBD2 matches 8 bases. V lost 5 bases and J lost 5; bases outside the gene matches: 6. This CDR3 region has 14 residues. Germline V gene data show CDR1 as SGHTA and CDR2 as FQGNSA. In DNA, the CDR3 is TGTGCCAGCAGCCGTAGCGGGGTTGTAGATACGCAGTATTTT. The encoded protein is CASSRSGVVDTQYF.

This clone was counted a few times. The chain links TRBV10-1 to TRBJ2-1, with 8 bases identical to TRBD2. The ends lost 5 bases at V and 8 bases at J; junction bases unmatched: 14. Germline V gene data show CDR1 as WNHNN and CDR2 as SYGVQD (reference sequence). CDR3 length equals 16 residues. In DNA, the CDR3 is TGCGCCAGCAGTTCGAACTTAGCGGGAAAGTTTGATGAGCAGTTCTTC. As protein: CASSSNLAGKFDEQFF.

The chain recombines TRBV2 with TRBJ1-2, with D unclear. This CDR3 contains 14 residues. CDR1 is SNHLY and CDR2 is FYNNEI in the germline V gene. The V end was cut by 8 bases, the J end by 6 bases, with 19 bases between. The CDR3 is CASQAGLAGNGYTF. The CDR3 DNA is TGTGCCAGCCAGGCCGGGCTAGCGGGGAATGGCTACACCTTC.

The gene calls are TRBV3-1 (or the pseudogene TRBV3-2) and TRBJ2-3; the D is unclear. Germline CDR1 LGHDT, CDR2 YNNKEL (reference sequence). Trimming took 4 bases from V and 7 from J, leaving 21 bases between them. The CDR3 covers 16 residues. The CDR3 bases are TGTGCCAGCAGCCCGAGGTTGGCCCACCCCTCCTATACGCAGTATTTT. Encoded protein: CASSPRLAHPSYTQYF.

The CDR3: CASSVFPPYEQYF. The CDR3 DNA follows: TGTGCCAGCTCCGTCTTTCCCCCCTACGAGCAGTACTTC. The V call is TRBV27, the J call TRBJ2-7; unclear D gene. Deletions cut 8 bases from V and 2 bases from J, with 13 bases between. The CDR3 covers 13 residues. The germline V gene encodes CDR1 MNHEY and CDR2 SMNVEV (reference sequence).

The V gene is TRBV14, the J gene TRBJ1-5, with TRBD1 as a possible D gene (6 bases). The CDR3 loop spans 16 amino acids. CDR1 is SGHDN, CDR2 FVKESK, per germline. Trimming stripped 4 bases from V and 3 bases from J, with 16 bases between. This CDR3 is CASSRWAGVANQPQHF. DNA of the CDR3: TGTGCCAGCAGCCGGTGGGCAGGGGTTGCCAATCAGCCCCAGCATTTT.

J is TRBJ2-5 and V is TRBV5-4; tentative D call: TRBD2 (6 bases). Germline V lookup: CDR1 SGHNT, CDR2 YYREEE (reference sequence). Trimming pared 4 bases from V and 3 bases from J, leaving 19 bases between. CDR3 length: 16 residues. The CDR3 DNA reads TGTGCCAGCAGCCCCCGACTAGGGAAGATCAAAGAGACCCAGTACTTC. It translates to CASSPRLGKIKETQYF.

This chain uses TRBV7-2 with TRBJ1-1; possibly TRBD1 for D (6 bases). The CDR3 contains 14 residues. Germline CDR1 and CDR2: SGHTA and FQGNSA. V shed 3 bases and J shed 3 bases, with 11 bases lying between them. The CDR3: CASSFGQSYTEAFF. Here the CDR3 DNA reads TGTGCCAGCAGCTTCGGACAGAGCTACACTGAAGCTTTCTTT.

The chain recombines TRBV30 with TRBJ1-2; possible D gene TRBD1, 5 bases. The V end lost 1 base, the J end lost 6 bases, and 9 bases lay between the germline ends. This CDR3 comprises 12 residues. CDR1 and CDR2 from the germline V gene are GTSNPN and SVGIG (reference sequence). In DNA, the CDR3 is TGTGCCTGGAGTGAAGGGGATGATGGCTACACCTTC. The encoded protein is CAWSEGDDGYTF. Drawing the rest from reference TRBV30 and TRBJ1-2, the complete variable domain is SQTIHQWPATLVQPVGSPLSLECTVEGTSNPNLYWYRQAAGRGLQLLFYSVGIGQISSEVPQNLSASRPQDRQFILSSKKLLLSDSGFYLCAWSEGDDGYTFGSGTRLTVV.

CDR3 loop: CASSSVAGGLFFEQYF. The CDR3 DNA reads TGTGCCAGCAGTTCCGTAGCGGGGGGTCTTTTTTTCGAGCAGTACTTC. This chain links TRBV6-5 with TRBJ2-7; the match to TRBD2 covers 10 bases. The CDR3 is made up of 16 amino acids. V lost 4 bases to trimming and J lost 6 bases; unmatched junction nucleotides: 12. Per the germline V gene, CDR1 is MNHEY and CDR2 is SVGAGI.

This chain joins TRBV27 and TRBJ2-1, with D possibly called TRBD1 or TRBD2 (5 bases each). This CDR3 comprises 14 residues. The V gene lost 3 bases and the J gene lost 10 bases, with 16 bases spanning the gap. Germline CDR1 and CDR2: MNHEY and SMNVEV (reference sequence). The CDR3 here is CASSFLGDGPEQFF. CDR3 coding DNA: TGTGCCAGCAGTTTTTTGGGGGACGGGCCGGAGCAGTTCTTC.

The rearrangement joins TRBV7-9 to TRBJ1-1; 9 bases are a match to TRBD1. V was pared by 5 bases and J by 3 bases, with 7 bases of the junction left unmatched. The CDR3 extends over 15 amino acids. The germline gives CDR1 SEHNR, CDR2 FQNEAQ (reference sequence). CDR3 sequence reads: CASSPYRGRDTEAFF. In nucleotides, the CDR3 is TGTGCCAGCAGCCCTTACAGGGGGCGGGACACTGAAGCTTTCTTT.

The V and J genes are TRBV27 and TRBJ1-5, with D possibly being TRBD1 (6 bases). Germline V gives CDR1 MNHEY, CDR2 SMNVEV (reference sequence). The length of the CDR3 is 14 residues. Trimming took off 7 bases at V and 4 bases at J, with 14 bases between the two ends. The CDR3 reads CASTPRGGNQPQHF. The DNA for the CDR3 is TGTGCCAGCACTCCTCGAGGGGGGAATCAGCCCCAGCATTTT.

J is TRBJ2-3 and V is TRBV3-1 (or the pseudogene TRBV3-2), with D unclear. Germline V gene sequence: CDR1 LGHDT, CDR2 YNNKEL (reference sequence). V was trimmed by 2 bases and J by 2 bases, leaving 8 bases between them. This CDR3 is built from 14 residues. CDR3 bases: TGTGCCAGCAGCCAATCAGGTGCCACAGATACGCAGTATTTT. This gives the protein CASSQSGATDTQYF.

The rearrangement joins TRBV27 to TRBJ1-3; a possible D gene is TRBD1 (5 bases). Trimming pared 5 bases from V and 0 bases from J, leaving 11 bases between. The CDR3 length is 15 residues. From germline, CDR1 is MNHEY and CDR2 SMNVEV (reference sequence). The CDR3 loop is CASSPGTYSGNTIYF. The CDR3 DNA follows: TGTGCCAGCAGTCCCGGGACTTACTCTGGAAACACCATATATTTT.

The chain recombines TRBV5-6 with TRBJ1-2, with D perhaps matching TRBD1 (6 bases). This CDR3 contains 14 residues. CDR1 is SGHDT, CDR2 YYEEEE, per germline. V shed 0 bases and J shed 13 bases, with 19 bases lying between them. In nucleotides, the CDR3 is TGTGCCAGCAGCTTGGCCCTCAGGACAGAGTCGACCACCTTC. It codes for CASSLALRTESTTF.

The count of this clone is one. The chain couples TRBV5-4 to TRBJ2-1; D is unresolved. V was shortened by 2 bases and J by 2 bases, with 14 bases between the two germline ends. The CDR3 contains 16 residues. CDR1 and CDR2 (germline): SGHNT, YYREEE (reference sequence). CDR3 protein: CASSFGGPGPYNEQFF. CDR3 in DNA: TGTGCCAGCAGCTTTGGTGGGCCAGGCCCCTACAATGAGCAGTTCTTC.

CDR3 region: CATGQDGTDTQYF. The CDR3 DNA is TGTGCCACCGGGCAGGACGGGACAGATACGCAGTATTTT. The V call is TRBV24-1, the J call TRBJ2-3; D unclear. The V end lost 9 bases, the J end lost 3 bases, and 12 bases lay between the germline ends. CDR1 is KGHDR, CDR2 SFDVKD, per germline. This CDR3 has 13 residues.